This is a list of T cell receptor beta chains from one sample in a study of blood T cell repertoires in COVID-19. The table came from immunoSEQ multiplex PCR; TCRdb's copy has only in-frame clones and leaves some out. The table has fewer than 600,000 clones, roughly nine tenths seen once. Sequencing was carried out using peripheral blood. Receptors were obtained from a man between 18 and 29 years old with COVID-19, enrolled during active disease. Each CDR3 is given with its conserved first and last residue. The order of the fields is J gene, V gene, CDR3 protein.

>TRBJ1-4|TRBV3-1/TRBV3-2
CASSQDYRGLFF
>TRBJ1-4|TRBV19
CASRPGQGNEKLFF
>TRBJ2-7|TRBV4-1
CASSQGMAYEQYF
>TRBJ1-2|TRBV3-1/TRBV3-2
CASSHITGVNYGYTF
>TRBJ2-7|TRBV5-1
CASSLSSGKRGYEQYF
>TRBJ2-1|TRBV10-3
CAISTIQGGEQFF
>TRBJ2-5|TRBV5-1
CASSLGTSGGQETQYF
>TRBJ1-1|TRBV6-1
CASSEGPGQNTEAFF
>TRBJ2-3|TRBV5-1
CASQLNGGTDTQYF
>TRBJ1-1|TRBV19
CASSIADRLNTEAFF
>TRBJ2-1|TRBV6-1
CASSEVGQGNEQFF
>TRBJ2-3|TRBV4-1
CASSQDHGGQGYTQYF
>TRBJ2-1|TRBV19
CASSMGGTSGGPLSDEQFF
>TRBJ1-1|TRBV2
CASSERTSEAFF
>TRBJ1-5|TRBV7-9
CASSLAGGNNQPQHF
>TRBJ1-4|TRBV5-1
CASSFGQNGSKEKLFF
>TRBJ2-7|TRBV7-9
CASSWGVGYEQYF